One sample yielded the 13 T cell receptor beta chains listed below, sequenced in a study of regulatory T cells in long-lasting Graves disease. iRepertoire HTBI primers and Arm-PCR of CDR3 regions built TCR beta libraries. TCRdb redid the calling of the multiplex PCR reads with MiXCR, one entry per CDR3 protein. The sample records about 360,000 distinct CDR3 sequences, 15% to 20% being singletons. Time point denoted: newly diagnosed GD, antithyroid drugs for less than 3 months. Making the TCR library involved RNA that had been extracted from PBMCs. The same specimen was also included in a second study, on T cells in Graves' hyperthyroidism and ophthalmopathy.

This sample comprised peripheral blood mononuclear cells (PBMCs), obtained at new diagnosis, from a patient treated with antithyroid drugs. These receptors were obtained from a woman aged 18-29 years with Graves disease.

This clonotype was seen more than once but under ten times. A much larger clone sits a single nucleotide away, making a read error possible. This chain uses TRBV29-1 with TRBJ2-7; D might be TRBD2 (6 bases). The CDR3 is 12 residues long. V lost 4 bases to trimming and J lost 2 bases, with 9 bases between them. Germline CDR1 SQVTM, CDR2 ANQGSEA. The CDR3 DNA reads as TGCAGCGTTGGAGGAGGGACCTACGAGCAGTACTTC. This sequence encodes CSVGGGTYEQYF.

Note on this clonotype: At one of its ends the junction is not consistent with the germline gene, which may arise from a read error. The V call is TRBV4-1, the J call TRBJ2-1, with D perhaps TRBD2 (6 bases). The CDR3 is 16 amino acids. Germline V gene data show CDR1 as MGHRA and CDR2 as YSYEKL. CDR3 loop: CASSQDAGLPHNDQFF. CDR3 DNA sequence: TGCGCCAGCAGCCAAGATGCGGGACTCCCCCACAATGATCAGTTCTTC.

This clonotype was found many times. This chain connects TRBV28 to TRBJ2-2, with 12 positions matching TRBD1. V shed 4 bases and J 3 bases; nucleotides not matched to a gene: 6. From germline, CDR1 is MDHEN and CDR2 SYDVKM. The CDR3 has 17 residues. CDR3 in amino acids: CASSWGQGAEHTGELFF. CDR3 nucleotide sequence: TGTGCCAGCAGTTGGGGACAGGGGGCCGAACACACCGGGGAGCTGTTTTTT.

This clonotype occurred many times. The CDR3 end shows no conserved phenylalanine or tryptophan, and so a read error is likely. The DNA is omitted, as the CDR3 cannot be located on it reliably, and the CDR3 follows TCRdb's listing. J is TRBJ2-7 and V is TRBV2; the table's D call of TRBD1 was not tested on the DNA. Germline V gene lookup returns CDR1 SNHLY and CDR2 FYNNEI. The CDR3 is 12 amino acids long, termini counted. The CDR3 here is CASSQGGDREVL.

Ten or more counts support this clonotype. This chain connects TRBV12-3 or TRBV12-4 to TRBJ2-7; no clear D. This CDR3 is built from 13 residues. V dropped 1 base and J dropped 3 bases, with 7 bases sitting between them. In DNA form, the CDR3 reads TGTGCCAGCAGTTTAGATGACGGCTACGAGCAGTACTTC. It specifies CASSLDDGYEQYF.

V gene TRBV9 combines with J gene TRBJ2-3; unclear D gene. The CDR3 spans 13 residues. Looked up from germline, CDR1 is SGDLS and CDR2 is YYNGEE. V shed 0 bases and J shed 8 bases, with 10 bases lying between them. The CDR3 DNA sequence: TGTGCCAGCAGCGTAGATACGACTGTTACGCAGTATTTT. Translating gives CASSVDTTVTQYF.

The chain links TRBV20-1 to TRBJ1-1; 9 bases agree with TRBD1. The germline V gene encodes CDR1 DFQATT and CDR2 SNEGSKA (reference sequence). The J segment lost 11 bases and the V segment lost 6 bases, leaving 10 bases of the junction unmatched. The CDR3 extends over 12 amino acids. The CDR3 nucleotides are TGCAGTGCCGGGACAGGGTTGAGACAGGCTTTCTTT. The encoded protein is CSAGTGLRQAFF.

This clonotype has a count of ten or more. The rearrangement uses TRBV2 and TRBJ1-2, with TRBD1 as a possible D gene (6 bases). Trimming removed 6 bases at V and 2 bases at J, with 16 bases between. CDR3 size: 15 residues. CDR1 and CDR2 (germline): SNHLY, FYNNEI. CDR3 protein: CASSPRRTENYGYTF. The CDR3 DNA reads TGTGCCAGCAGCCCAAGGCGGACAGAGAACTATGGCTACACCTTC. Filled out from reference TRBV2 and TRBJ1-2, the complete variable domain reads EPEVTQTPSHQVTQMGQEVILRCVPISNHLYFYWYRQILGQKVEFLVSFYNNEISEKSEIFDDQFSVERPDGSNFTLKIRSTKLEDSAMYFCASSPRRTENYGYTFGSGTRLTVV.

This clonotype was observed a handful of times. The chain recombines TRBV2 with TRBJ1-6; maybe TRBD1 (5 bases). V shed 9 bases and J shed 10 bases, with 16 bases lying between them. In germline, CDR1 is SNHLY, CDR2 FYNNEI. CDR3 size: 13 residues. The CDR3 DNA is TGTGCCAGACGAGACAGCGAGATCTCACCCCTCCACTTT. Its protein is CARRDSEISPLHF. The full variable domain, in which reference TRBV2 and TRBJ1-6 provide the parts outside the CDR3, is EPEVTQTPSHQVTQMGQEVILRCVPISNHLYFYWYRQILGQKVEFLVSFYNNEISEKSEIFDDQFSVERPDGSNFTLKIRSTKLEDSAMYFCARRDSEISPLHFGNGTRLTVT.

The table lists this clonotype with many counts. The chain is built from TRBV6-1 and TRBJ2-5; 15 bases line up with TRBD2. There are 18 residues in the CDR3. V was pared by 6 bases and J by 2 bases, with 10 bases of the junction left unmatched. Germline values: CDR1 MNHNS, CDR2 SASEGT. CDR3 in DNA: TGTGCCAGCAGCACGGGACTAGCGGGAGGCCGGTCTCAAGAGACCCAGTACTTC. Amino acids: CASSTGLAGGRSQETQYF.

This clonotype was seen a handful of times. V is TRBV10-2 and J is TRBJ2-4; no firm D call. This CDR3 spans 15 amino acids. Germline lookup yields CDR1 WSHSY and CDR2 SAAADI. Trimming removed 4 bases at V and 0 bases at J, with 10 bases between. The CDR3 protein is CASSVRTLAKNIQYF. CDR3 nucleotide sequence: TGCGCCAGCAGTGTTAGGACCTTAGCCAAAAACATTCAGTACTTC.

The table lists this clonotype with a few counts. CDR3 sequence: CASSQIATPGNEQYF. As DNA, the CDR3 is TGCGCCAGCAGCCAAATAGCTACTCCCGGCAACGAGCAGTACTTC. V gene TRBV4-1 combines with J gene TRBJ2-7; D ambiguous. This CDR3 comprises 15 residues. The V end lost 2 bases, the J end lost 5 bases, and 16 bases lay between the germline ends. Germline values: CDR1 MGHRA, CDR2 YSYEKL.

This clonotype was picked up many times. This chain connects TRBV20-1 to TRBJ1-1; D remains unclear. The length of the CDR3 is 14 residues. The V gene's germline CDR1 is DFQATT and CDR2 SNEGSKA (reference sequence). V lost 0 bases and J lost 4, with 12 bases in between. CDR3 region: CSARDRREGTEAFF. The CDR3 DNA is TGCAGTGCTAGAGATCGGCGTGAGGGCACTGAAGCTTTCTTT.